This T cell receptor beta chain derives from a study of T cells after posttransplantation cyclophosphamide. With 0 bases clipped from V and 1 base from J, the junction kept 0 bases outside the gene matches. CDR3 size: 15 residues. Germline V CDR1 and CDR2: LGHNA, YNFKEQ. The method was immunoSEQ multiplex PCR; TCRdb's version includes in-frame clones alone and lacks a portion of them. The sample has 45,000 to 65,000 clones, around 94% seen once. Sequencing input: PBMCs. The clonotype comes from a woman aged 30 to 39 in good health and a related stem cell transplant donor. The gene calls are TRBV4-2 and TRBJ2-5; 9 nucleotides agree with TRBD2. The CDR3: CASSQERGGQETQYF. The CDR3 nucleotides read TGTGCCAGCAGCCAAGAGCGGGGGGGCCAAGAGACCCAGTACTTC.